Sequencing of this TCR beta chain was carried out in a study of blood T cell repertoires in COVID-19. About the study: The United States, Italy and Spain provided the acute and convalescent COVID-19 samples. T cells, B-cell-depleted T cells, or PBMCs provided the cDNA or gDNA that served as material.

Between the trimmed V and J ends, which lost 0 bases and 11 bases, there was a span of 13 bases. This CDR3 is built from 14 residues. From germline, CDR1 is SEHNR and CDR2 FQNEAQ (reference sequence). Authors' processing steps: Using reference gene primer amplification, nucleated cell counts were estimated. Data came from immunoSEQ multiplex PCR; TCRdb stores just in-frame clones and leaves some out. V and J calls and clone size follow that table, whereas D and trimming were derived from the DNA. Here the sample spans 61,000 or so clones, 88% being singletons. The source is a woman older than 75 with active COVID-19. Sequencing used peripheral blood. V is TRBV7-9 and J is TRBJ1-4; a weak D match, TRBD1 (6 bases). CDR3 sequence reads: CASSLAAGVGKLFF. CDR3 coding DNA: TGTGCCAGCAGCTTAGCAGCAGGGGTGGGGAAACTGTTTTTT.